The clone carrying this T cell receptor (beta chain) showed up many times. Germline and junction disagree at one end, which may indicate a read error. TCRdb re-called the 5' RACE reads with MiXCR, one entry per CDR3 protein. Of 20,000 or so distinct CDR3 sequences listed, 3.3% are singletons. This sample is part of a study of spatial heterogeneity in lung cancer. As for the study in general: Raw reads contained each unique TCR and UMI combination more than ten times on average.

The CDR3 has 15 residues. In germline, CDR1 is SSHAT, CDR2 FNYEAQ (reference sequence). Described time point: sample taken at primary tumor resection. Whole RNA from tumor, nontumor lung or frozen PBMC was sequenced unsorted. This clonotype was obtained from a female donor with early-stage non-small cell lung cancer. This specimen was PBMCs, taken at surgery. V gene TRBV7-7 combines with J gene TRBJ2-5; TRBD1 matches at 7 bases. The CDR3 DNA reads TGTGCTAGCAGCTTAGCGCCAGGGGGCCAAGAGACCCAGTACTTC. The encoded protein is CASSLAPGGQETQYF.